These T cell receptor beta chains were read from a single sample in a study of cytomegalovirus exposure and HLA in healthy donors. Clones were sequenced by immunoSEQ multiplex PCR, and TCRdb holds only the in-frame ones, with some missing. The data show over 85,000 clones, over 80% seen once. The sequenced sample was PBMCs. The source of these receptors is a female donor in good health and CMV-seropositive. CDR3s include the opening cysteine and the closing phenylalanine or tryptophan. The order of the fields is clone size, J gene, D gene, CDR3 length, V gene, CDR3 protein, CDR3 DNA. A D gene is named only where the DNA matches it firmly. The listing skips clone size in some rows; elsewhere it reads once, few, many or a size class.

-,TRBJ2-1,-,11,TRBV10-2,CASSSGYEQFF,TGCGCCAGCAGCAGCGGTTATGAGCAGTTCTTC
-,TRBJ2-1,-,15,TRBV7-2,CASSFGQGGHNEQFF,TGTGCCAGCAGCTTCGGGCAGGGGGGCCACAATGAGCAGTTCTTC
-,TRBJ2-7,TRBD2,15,TRBV11-2,CASSLWTSGNYEQYF,TGTGCCAGCAGCCTCTGGACTAGCGGGAACTACGAGCAGTACTTC
-,TRBJ2-5,TRBD2,15,TRBV6-1,CASRRLAGFQETQYF,TGTGCCAGCAGGAGACTAGCGGGGTTCCAAGAGACCCAGTACTTC
-,TRBJ2-2,TRBD2,17,TRBV5-1,CASSSLTSGVQSGELFF,TGCGCCAGCAGCTCCCTAACTAGCGGGGTTCAATCCGGGGAGCTGTTTTTT
-,TRBJ2-2,TRBD2,15,TRBV11-2,CASSGSGGAAGELFF,TGTGCCAGCAGCGGTAGCGGGGGGGCGGCCGGGGAGCTGTTTTTT
once,TRBJ1-1,-,16,TRBV10-2,CASSEERGAANTEAFF,TGCGCCAGCAGTGAGGAGCGTGGGGCCGCGAACACTGAAGCTTTCTTT
-,TRBJ1-2,-,13,TRBV10-1,CASSTGQNYGYTF,TGCGCCAGCAGTACAGGACAGAACTATGGCTACACCTTC
-,TRBJ1-5,-,18,TRBV28,CASSSGQWGSHGNQPQHF,TGTGCCAGCAGTTCCGGACAGTGGGGATCTCATGGCAATCAGCCCCAGCATTTT
-,TRBJ1-1,TRBD1,15,TRBV30,CAWSVIGTGGTEAFF,TGTGCCTGGAGTGTGATAGGGACAGGGGGCACTGAAGCTTTCTTT
-,TRBJ1-6,-,15,TRBV6-4,CASRAFGADNSPLHF,TGTGCCAGCAGAGCCTTTGGGGCAGATAATTCACCCCTCCACTTT
-,TRBJ2-7,-,13,TRBV11-2,CASSQATGYEQYF,TGTGCCAGCAGCCAAGCTACAGGTTACGAGCAGTACTTC
few,TRBJ2-7,TRBD1,15,TRBV10-2,CASSEGWTGTYEQYF,TGCGCCAGCAGTGAGGGGTGGACAGGTACCTACGAGCAGTACTTC
-,TRBJ1-5,TRBD1,14,TRBV2,CASSPDRGNQPQHF,TGTGCCAGCAGTCCTGACAGGGGCAATCAGCCCCAGCATTTT
-,TRBJ2-3,-,17,TRBV7-3,CASSLRVGGGLTDTQYF,TGTGCCAGCAGCTTAAGGGTGGGCGGGGGCCTCACAGATACGCAGTATTTT
few,TRBJ1-1,-,15,TRBV7-6,CASTPAVLFDTEAFF,TGTGCCAGCACCCCAGCGGTTCTTTTCGACACTGAAGCTTTCTTT
once,TRBJ2-2,-,14,TRBV6-5,CASRRGGITGELFF,TGTGCCAGCCGGAGGGGTGGGATCACCGGGGAGCTGTTTTTT
-,TRBJ2-3,TRBD2,14,TRBV7-7,CASSPGTSGDTQYF,TGTGCTAGCAGCCCCGGGACTAGTGGCGATACGCAGTATTTT
-,TRBJ2-7,TRBD1,13,TRBV5-1,CASSPGQGNEQYF,TGCGCCAGCAGCCCTGGACAGGGGAACGAGCAGTACTTC
few,TRBJ2-2,TRBD2,15,TRBV9,CASREREGNTGELFF,TGTGCCAGCAGAGAGCGGGAGGGGAACACCGGGGAGCTGTTTTTT
-,TRBJ2-5,TRBD2,15,TRBV9,CASSVGASGGETQYF,TGTGCCAGCAGCGTAGGGGCTAGCGGGGGCGAGACCCAGTACTTC
few,TRBJ2-1,-,10,TRBV20-1,CSARAGEQFF,TGCAGTGCTAGAGCCGGTGAGCAGTTCTTC
-,TRBJ2-7,-,15,TRBV7-6,CASSQIAGQTYEQYF,TGTGCCAGCAGCCAAATCGCGGGACAGACCTACGAGCAGTACTTC
-,TRBJ1-1,-,15,TRBV19,CASRLAGQTNTEAFF,TGTGCCAGTAGGTTAGCGGGACAAACGAACACTGAAGCTTTCTTT
-,TRBJ2-5,-,13,TRBV5-1,CASSGTPEETQYF,TGCGCCAGCAGCGGAACTCCGGAGGAGACCCAGTACTTC
once,TRBJ2-7,TRBD1,13,TRBV5-1,CASSLAGGHEQYF,TGCGCCAGCAGCTTGGCAGGGGGCCACGAGCAGTACTTC
-,TRBJ1-4,-,15,TRBV21-1,CASSLDPTGPEKLFF,TGTGCCAGCAGCCTCGACCCGACAGGACCTGAAAAACTGTTTTTT
-,TRBJ2-1,-,11,TRBV30,CAVGLTNEQFF,TGTGCCGTGGGACTTACCAATGAGCAGTTCTTC
-,TRBJ1-3,-,14,TRBV28,CASSLVSSGNTIYF,TGTGCCAGCAGTTTAGTCTCCTCTGGAAACACCATATATTTT
few,TRBJ2-1,-,16,TRBV27,CASSEKNRSPYNEQFF,TGTGCCAGCAGTGAGAAGAACAGGAGCCCCTACAATGAGCAGTTCTTC
-,TRBJ2-7,-,11,TRBV20-1,CSALPTGEEYF,TGCAGTGCTCTCCCGACCGGCGAGGAGTACTTC
-,TRBJ1-2,-,15,TRBV7-2,CASTLGTPGNYGYTF,TGTGCCAGCACCCTCGGGACTCCGGGCAACTATGGCTACACCTTC
-,TRBJ2-7,-,15,TRBV30,CAWSPPDRTAYEQYF,TGTGCCTGGAGTCCCCCCGACAGGACGGCCTACGAGCAGTACTTC
-,TRBJ2-7,-,16,TRBV28,CASSLPRGWPTYEQYF,TGTGCCAGCAGTTTACCCAGGGGCTGGCCTACCTACGAGCAGTACTTC
-,TRBJ1-5,TRBD1,16,TRBV5-4,CASSLAGQAGNQPQHF,TGTGCCAGCAGCTTGGCGGGACAGGCGGGCAATCAGCCCCAGCATTTT
-,TRBJ2-1,TRBD1,15,TRBV5-1,CASSSDPGQGIRQFF,TGCGCCAGCAGCTCAGACCCGGGACAGGGAATAAGGCAGTTCTTC
-,TRBJ2-7,-,14,TRBV19,CASRARVRPYEQYF,TGTGCCAGTAGGGCCAGGGTAAGGCCCTACGAGCAGTACTTC
once,TRBJ2-5,TRBD2,16,TRBV2,CASSEAGTSGQETQYF,TGTGCCAGCAGTGAAGCGGGGACTAGCGGCCAAGAGACCCAGTACTTC
-,TRBJ2-7,TRBD1,13,TRBV7-9,CASSTRAGGEQYF,TGTGCCAGCAGCACTAGGGCAGGGGGCGAGCAGTACTTC
-,TRBJ2-6,-,17,TRBV5-1,CASSLATGLLGANVLTF,TGCGCCAGCAGCTTAGCTACAGGGCTCCTTGGGGCCAACGTCCTGACTTTC
few,TRBJ2-5,-,13,TRBV2,CASSEEQQETQYF,TGTGCCAGCAGTGAAGAACAGCAGGAGACCCAGTACTTC
once,TRBJ1-1,-,11,TRBV4-1,CASSHGSQAFF,TGCGCCAGCAGCCATGGGAGTCAAGCTTTCTTT
-,TRBJ1-2,-,14,TRBV5-1,CASSLGEYNYGYTF,TGCGCCAGCAGCTTGGGAGAATATAACTATGGCTACACCTTC
-,TRBJ1-1,TRBD1,15,TRBV19,CASSTLTGPSTEAFF,TGTGCCAGTAGTACTTTGACAGGGCCAAGCACTGAAGCTTTCTTT
-,TRBJ2-1,-,16,TRBV27,CASSLSGRGAYNEQFF,TGTGCCAGCAGTTTATCGGGCAGGGGAGCCTACAATGAGCAGTTCTTC
-,TRBJ2-3,TRBD2,17,TRBV28,CASSRTVPSGGGDTQYF,TGTGCCAGCAGCCGCACGGTACCTAGCGGAGGTGGAGATACGCAGTATTTT
-,TRBJ1-2,-,14,TRBV18,CASSPPSGDYGYTF,TGTGCCAGCTCACCACCATCAGGGGACTATGGCTACACCTTC
-,TRBJ2-5,-,11,TRBV5-6,CASSLGGEQYF,TGTGCCAGCAGCTTGGGGGGAGAACAGTACTTC
once,TRBJ2-5,TRBD2,16,TRBV7-6,CASSLGTSGSGETQYF,TGTGCCAGCAGCTTAGGGACTAGCGGGTCCGGGGAGACCCAGTACTTC
few,TRBJ1-1,-,13,TRBV9,CASSARVYTEAFF,TGTGCCAGCAGCGCCAGGGTATACACTGAAGCTTTCTTT
-,TRBJ2-7,TRBD1,13,TRBV14,CASSPGQGYEQYF,TGTGCCAGCAGCCCAGGACAGGGCTACGAGCAGTACTTC
-,TRBJ2-7,-,14,TRBV18,CASSPPEWRLEQYF,TGTGCCAGCTCACCACCGGAATGGCGGTTGGAGCAGTACTTC
-,TRBJ2-3,TRBD1,18,TRBV5-6,CASSRGQGSINIADTQYF,TGTGCCAGCAGCCGTGGACAGGGGAGTATAAATATCGCAGATACGCAGTATTTT
few,TRBJ2-3,TRBD2,15,TRBV6-4,CATTTSGDPTDTQYF,TGTGCCACCACGACTAGCGGGGACCCCACAGATACGCAGTATTTT
-,TRBJ2-1,TRBD2,17,TRBV18,CASSPLAVSGNPNEQFF,TGTGCCAGCTCACCATTGGCCGTAAGCGGGAACCCCAATGAGCAGTTCTTC